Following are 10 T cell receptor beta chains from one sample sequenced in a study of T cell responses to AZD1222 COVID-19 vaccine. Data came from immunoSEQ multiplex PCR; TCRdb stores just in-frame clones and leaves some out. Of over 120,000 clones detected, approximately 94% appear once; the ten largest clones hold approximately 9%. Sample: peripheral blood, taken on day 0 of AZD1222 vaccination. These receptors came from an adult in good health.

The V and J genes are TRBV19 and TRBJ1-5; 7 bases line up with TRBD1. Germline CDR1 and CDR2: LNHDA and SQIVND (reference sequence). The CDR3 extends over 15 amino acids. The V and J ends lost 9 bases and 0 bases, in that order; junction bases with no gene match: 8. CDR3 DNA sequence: TGTGCCAGCAAAACTAGACAGGGTAGCAATCAGCCCCAGCATTTT. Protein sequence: CASKTRQGSNQPQHF.

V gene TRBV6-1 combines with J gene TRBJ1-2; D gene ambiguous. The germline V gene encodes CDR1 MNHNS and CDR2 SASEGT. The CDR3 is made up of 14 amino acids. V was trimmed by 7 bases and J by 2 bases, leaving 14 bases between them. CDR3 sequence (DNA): TGTGCCAGCACTTACGAGGAGTCGAACTATGGCTACACCTTC. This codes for CASTYEESNYGYTF.

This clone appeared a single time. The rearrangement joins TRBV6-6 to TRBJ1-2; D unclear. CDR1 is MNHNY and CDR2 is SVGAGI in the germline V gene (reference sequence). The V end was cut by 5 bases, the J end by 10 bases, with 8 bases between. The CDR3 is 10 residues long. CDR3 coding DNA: TGTGCCAGCAGTCCGGGGTTCTACACCTTC. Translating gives CASSPGFYTF.

The CDR3 DNA is TGTGCCAGCAGTGAAAAGGGACAGGGAATTAGTGAGCAGTTCTTC. Residues: CASSEKGQGISEQFF. V gene TRBV25-1 combines with J gene TRBJ2-1; 9 positions match TRBD1. V dropped 2 bases and J dropped 9; count of bases not matched to a gene: 8. Germline V CDR1 and CDR2: MGHDK, SYGVNS. This CDR3 spans 15 amino acids.

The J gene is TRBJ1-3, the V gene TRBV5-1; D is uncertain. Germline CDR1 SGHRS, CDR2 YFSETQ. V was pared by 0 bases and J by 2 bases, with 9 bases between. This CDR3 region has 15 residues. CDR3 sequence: CASSLAGRAGNTIYF. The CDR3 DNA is TGCGCCAGCAGCTTGGCCGGGAGGGCTGGAAACACCATATATTTT. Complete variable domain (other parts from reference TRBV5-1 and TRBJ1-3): KAGVTQTPRYLIKTRGQQVTLSCSPISGHRSVSWYQQTPGQGLQFLFEYFSETQRNKGNFPGRFSGRQFSNSRSEMNVSTLELGDSALYLCASSLAGRAGNTIYFGEGSWLTVV.

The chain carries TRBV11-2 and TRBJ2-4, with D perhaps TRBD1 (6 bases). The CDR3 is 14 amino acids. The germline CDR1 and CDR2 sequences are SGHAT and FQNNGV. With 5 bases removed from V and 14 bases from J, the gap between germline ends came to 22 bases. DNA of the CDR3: TGTGCCAGCAGCGTGACAGCCCCAGGGACATTGGAGTACTTC. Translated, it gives CASSVTAPGTLEYF.

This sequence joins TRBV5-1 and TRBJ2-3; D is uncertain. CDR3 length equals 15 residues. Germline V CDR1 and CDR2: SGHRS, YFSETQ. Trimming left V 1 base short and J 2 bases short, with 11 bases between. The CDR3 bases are TGCGCCAGCAGCTTGTATGGCATTAACACAGATACGCAGTATTTT. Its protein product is CASSLYGINTDTQYF.

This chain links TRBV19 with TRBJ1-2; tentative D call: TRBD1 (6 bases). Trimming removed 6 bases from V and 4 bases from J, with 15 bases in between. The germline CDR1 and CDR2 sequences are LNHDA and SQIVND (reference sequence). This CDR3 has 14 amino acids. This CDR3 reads CASRKTGQPYGYTF. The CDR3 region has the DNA TGTGCCAGTAGAAAGACGGGACAACCCTATGGCTACACCTTC.

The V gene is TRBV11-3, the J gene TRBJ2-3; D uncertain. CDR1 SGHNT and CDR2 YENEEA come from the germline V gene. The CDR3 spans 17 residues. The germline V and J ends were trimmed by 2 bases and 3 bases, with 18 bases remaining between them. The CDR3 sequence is CASSLIMRWGATDTQYF. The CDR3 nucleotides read TGTGCCAGCAGCTTAATTATGCGGTGGGGTGCAACAGATACGCAGTATTTT.

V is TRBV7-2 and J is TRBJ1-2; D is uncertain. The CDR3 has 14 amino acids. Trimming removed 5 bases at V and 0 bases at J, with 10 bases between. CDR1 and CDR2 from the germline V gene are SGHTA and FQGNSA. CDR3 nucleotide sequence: TGTGCCAGCAGCCCCTGGCCTCCTAACTATGGCTACACCTTC. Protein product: CASSPWPPNYGYTF.